The 22 T cell receptor beta chains reported below all come from one sample, sequenced in a study of Graves' ophthalmopathy and Graves' hyperthyroidism. Amplified material comprised TCR beta CDR3 regions derived from RNA transcripts. The workflow started with a first-round RT-PCR run with HTBI primers and then moved on to a second-round multiplex PCR. TCRdb processed the multiplex PCR reads anew with MiXCR; each CDR3 protein has one entry. This sample has almost 40,000 distinct CDR3 sequences, with about 50% found just once. The sample was peripheral blood. The receptor set was obtained from an adult woman with stable Graves' hyperthyroidism.

The genes are TRBV20-1 and TRBJ2-7; D is perhaps TRBD1 (6 bases). Germline CDR1 and CDR2: DFQATT and SNEGSKA (reference sequence). Trimming removed 6 bases at V and 4 bases at J, with 13 bases between. CDR3 length: 12 residues. CDR3 sequence: CSASNQGYEQYF. In DNA, the CDR3 is TGCAGTGCCAGCAACCAGGGGTACGAGCAGTACTTC.

The J gene is TRBJ2-5, the V gene TRBV20-1; 12 nucleotides agree with TRBD2. J gave up 6 bases and V 2 bases, and 7 bases lay outside the gene matches. Looked up from germline, CDR1 is DFQATT and CDR2 is SNEGSKA (reference sequence). CDR3 length: 15 residues. CDR3 residues: CSARRLAGGPQTQYF. The CDR3, as DNA: TGCAGTGCTAGACGGCTAGCGGGAGGGCCGCAGACCCAGTACTTC.

In this sample, this clonotype turned up many times. The V call is TRBV14, the J call TRBJ1-2, with D unresolved. V lost 1 base and J 1 base, leaving 13 bases between the germline ends. The length of the CDR3 is 16 residues. Germline V gives CDR1 SGHDN, CDR2 FVKESK. The CDR3 loop is CASSQGLPFFNYGYTF. The CDR3 bases are TGTGCCAGCAGCCAAGGCCTGCCATTTTTTAACTATGGCTACACCTTC.

The table lists this clonotype with many counts. The CDR3 reads CAGLQGATGELFF. In DNA, the CDR3 is TGTGCCGGACTGCAGGGGGCAACCGGGGAGCTGTTTTTT. The chain combines TRBV7-2 with TRBJ2-2, with 8 positions matching TRBD1. This CDR3 has 13 amino acids. The junction had 7 bases not matched to a gene; V was cut back by 11 bases and J by 5 bases. Germline V gives CDR1 SGHTA, CDR2 FQGNSA.

This clonotype came up many times. The rearrangement joins TRBV11-2 to TRBJ2-2, with TRBD2 matching over 7 bases. Germline assignment: CDR1 SGHAT and CDR2 FQNNGV. The length of the CDR3 is 15 residues. Germline trimming cut 0 bases from V and 8 bases from J; bases unmatched to any gene: 6. The CDR3 sequence is CASSLDGQGGGELFF. The CDR3 nucleotides read TGTGCCAGCAGCTTAGATGGTCAGGGAGGGGGGGAGCTGTTTTTT.

There are many counts of this clonotype. The chain has TRBV18 and TRBJ1-5; unclear D gene. The ends were cut back, 5 bases at V and 2 bases at J, with 10 bases in the middle. CDR1 KGHSH and CDR2 LQKENI come from the germline V gene. This CDR3 contains 14 residues. The CDR3 DNA reads TGTGCCAGCTCAAGATCGATGGGCAATCAGCCCCAGCATTTT. Translated, it gives CASSRSMGNQPQHF.

V usage is TRBV24-1 and J usage is TRBJ1-2; a possible D gene is TRBD1 (6 bases). Trimming cost V 4 bases and J 5 bases, with 10 bases left between them. There are 13 residues in the CDR3. In germline, CDR1 is KGHDR, CDR2 SFDVKD. The CDR3 spells CATSETGVYGYTF. CDR3 sequence (DNA): TGTGCCACCAGTGAGACAGGCGTGTATGGCTACACCTTC.

The J gene is TRBJ1-5, the V gene TRBV9; a weak D match, TRBD1 (5 bases). Germline lookup yields CDR1 SGDLS and CDR2 YYNGEE. This CDR3 has 14 residues. V was clipped by 0 bases and J by 3 bases, with 7 bases between them. The CDR3 spells CASSVGGANQPQHF. The DNA of the CDR3 is TGTGCCAGCAGCGTAGGTGGGGCCAATCAGCCCCAGCATTTT.

The V gene is TRBV20-1, the J gene TRBJ2-5, with 8 bases aligning to TRBD1. Germline CDR1 and CDR2: DFQATT and SNEGSKA (reference sequence). The J segment lost 7 bases and the V segment lost 1 base, leaving 8 bases of the junction unmatched. The CDR3 spans 14 residues. CDR3 sequence (DNA): TGCAGTGCTAGAGGGACAGGGCTTGCAGTGACCCAGTACTTC. Translating gives CSARGTGLAVTQYF.

This clonotype was recorded many times. V gene TRBV12-3 or TRBV12-4 combines with J gene TRBJ2-7; 10 bases fit TRBD2. V lost 6 bases and J lost 3; bases outside the gene matches: 8. This CDR3 is 15 amino acids long. CDR3 loop: CASRDTSGDYYEQYF. The CDR3 nucleotides read TGTGCCAGCAGGGATACTAGCGGGGATTACTACGAGCAGTACTTC.

The rearrangement uses TRBV7-6 and TRBJ2-5; 11 bases match TRBD2. The CDR3 is made up of 13 amino acids. Germline trimming cut 9 bases from V and 4 bases from J; bases unmatched to any gene: 4. Germline CDR1 SGHVS, CDR2 FNYEAQ. CDR3 bases: TGTGCCAGTAGCGGGAGGGCGGGAGAGACCCAGTACTTC. Translating it yields CASSGRAGETQYF.

This clonotype was seen only once. The genes are TRBV29-1 and TRBJ1-1, with 7 bases matching TRBD1. The germline CDR1 and CDR2 sequences are SQVTM and ANQGSEA. The CDR3 loop spans 12 amino acids. Trimming took 8 bases from V and 6 from J; bases not matched to a gene: 9. CDR3: CSLQGMDAEAFF. CDR3 nucleotides: TGCAGCTTACAGGGGATGGACGCTGAAGCTTTCTTT.

Ten or more counts support this clonotype. The V and J genes are TRBV20-1 and TRBJ2-3; no reliable D call. The germline V and J ends were trimmed by 5 bases and 1 base, with 7 bases remaining between them. This CDR3 region has 12 residues. Germline assignment: CDR1 DFQATT and CDR2 SNEGSKA (reference sequence). The CDR3 DNA follows: TGCAGTGCTCGTAGGGGCACAGATACGCAGTATTTT. This gives the protein CSARRGTDTQYF.

This clonotype occurred many times. The J gene is TRBJ2-1, the V gene TRBV5-4; tentatively, D is TRBD1 (5 bases). Germline V lookup: CDR1 SGHNT, CDR2 YYREEE (reference sequence). CDR3 length: 15 residues. Trimming removed 1 base at V and 9 bases at J, with 17 bases between. This CDR3 reads CASSLIGRVLSEQFF. The CDR3 region has the DNA TGTGCCAGCAGCTTGATCGGCAGGGTATTAAGTGAGCAGTTCTTC. The whole variable domain, filled in from reference TRBV5-4 and TRBJ2-1, reads ETGVTQSPTHLIKTRGQQVTLRCSSQSGHNTVSWYQQALGQGPQFIFQYYREEENGRGNFPPRFSGLQFPNYSSELNVNALELDDSALYLCASSLIGRVLSEQFFGPGTRLTVL.

This clonotype was counted ten times or more. A much larger clone lies a single base off, so this may be a read error. The conserved phenylalanine or tryptophan normally closing the CDR3 is absent here, so this likely arose from a read error. The genes are TRBV13 and TRBJ1-1; maybe TRBD1 (6 bases). Trimming took 4 bases from V and 1 from J, leaving 10 bases between them. The CDR3 has 14 amino acids. Germline V gene sequence: CDR1 PRHDT, CDR2 FYEKMQ (reference sequence). In nucleotides, the CDR3 is TGTGCCAGCAGCTCGGGACACGCGAACACTGAAGCTTTCATT. The encoded protein is CASSSGHANTEAFI.

This clonotype showed up many times. CDR3 nucleotide sequence: TGTGCCAGCAGCCTACCGGGGGGGGCCTATGGCTACACCTTC. This translates into CASSLPGGAYGYTF. J is TRBJ1-2 and V is TRBV5-6, with a weak D call TRBD1 (6 bases). Germline CDR1 reads SGHDT; CDR2 reads YYEEEE. The CDR3 has 14 amino acids. Trimming cost V 4 bases and J 4 bases, with 14 bases left between them.

V gene TRBV5-4 combines with J gene TRBJ2-7; the match to TRBD1 covers 9 bases. V lost 3 bases and J lost 5; bases outside the gene matches: 3. Germline V gene lookup returns CDR1 SGHNT and CDR2 YYREEE (reference sequence). This CDR3 has 13 amino acids. The CDR3 nucleotides read TGTGCCAGCAGCTCCGGGACAGGGAACGAGCAGTACTTC. This encodes CASSSGTGNEQYF.

This clonotype was seen ten or more times. The chain uses TRBV19 and TRBJ2-5, with TRBD2 matching over 14 bases. J lost 6 bases, V lost 9 bases, and 6 bases had no gene match. Germline values: CDR1 LNHDA, CDR2 SQIVND (reference sequence). CDR3 length equals 14 residues. In DNA, the CDR3 is TGTGCCAGCGGGACTAGCGGGAGAAGACAGACCCAGTACTTC. Encoded protein: CASGTSGRRQTQYF.

Many counts were recorded for this clonotype. This sequence joins TRBV29-1 and TRBJ1-1; 8 nucleotides match TRBD1. V trimming: 7 bases; J trimming: 8 bases; junction bases outside the gene matches: 9. The CDR3 has 12 residues. Germline CDR1 and CDR2: SQVTM and ANQGSEA. CDR3 residues: CSARTGQREAFF. The CDR3 region has the DNA TGCAGCGCCAGGACAGGGCAGAGAGAAGCTTTCTTT. Together with reference TRBV29-1 and TRBJ1-1, the CDR3 gives the full variable domain: SAVISQKPSRDICQRGTSLTIQCQVDSQVTMMFWYRQQPGQSLTLIATANQGSEATYESGFVIDKFPISRPNLTFSTLTVSNMSPEDSSIYLCSARTGQREAFFGQGTRLTVV.

This clonotype ranks as medium-sized (0.01 to 0.1%). The chain couples TRBV11-2 to TRBJ2-5; tentative D call: TRBD2 (5 bases). V gave up 1 base and J gave up 5 bases, with 14 bases separating them. The CDR3 totals 15 residues. CDR1 is SGHAT and CDR2 is FQNNGV in the germline V gene. DNA for the CDR3: TGTGCCAGCAGCTTAGGATCGGGGTTTGACGAGACCCAGTACTTC. This translates into CASSLGSGFDETQYF.

At least ten counts were recorded for this clonotype. The V call is TRBV7-9, the J call TRBJ2-3; D gene unclear. Germline values: CDR1 SEHNR, CDR2 FQNEAQ (reference sequence). With 2 bases removed from V and 0 bases from J, the gap between germline ends came to 9 bases. The CDR3 has 15 residues. CDR3 bases: TGTGCCAGCAGCTTAATTGTGGGAAGCACAGATACGCAGTATTTT. Its protein is CASSLIVGSTDTQYF.

The chain couples TRBV20-1 to TRBJ1-2; D uncertain. The V end was cut by 4 bases, the J end by 6 bases, with 27 bases between. Germline V gene lookup returns CDR1 DFQATT and CDR2 SNEGSKA (reference sequence). The CDR3 has 17 amino acids. DNA for the CDR3: TGCAGTGCTAAGTCGCGGACTAGCGGGAGGGCGACGCATGGCTACACCTTC. Its protein is CSAKSRTSGRATHGYTF.